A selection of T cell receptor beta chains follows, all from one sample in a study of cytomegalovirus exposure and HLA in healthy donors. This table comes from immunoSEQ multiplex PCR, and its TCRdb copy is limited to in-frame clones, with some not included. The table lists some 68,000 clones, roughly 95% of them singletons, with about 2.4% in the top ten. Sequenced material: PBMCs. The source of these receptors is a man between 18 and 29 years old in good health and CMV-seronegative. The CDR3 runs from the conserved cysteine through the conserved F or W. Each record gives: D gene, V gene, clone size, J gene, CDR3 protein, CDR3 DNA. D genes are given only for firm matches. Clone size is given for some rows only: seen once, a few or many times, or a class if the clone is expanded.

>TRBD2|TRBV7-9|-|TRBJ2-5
CASSPQRGGETQYF
TGTGCCAGCAGCCCCCAACGGGGGGGAGAGACCCAGTACTTC
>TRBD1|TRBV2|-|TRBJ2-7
CASSGTAAYEQYF
TGTGCCAGCTCAGGGACAGCTGCCTACGAGCAGTACTTC
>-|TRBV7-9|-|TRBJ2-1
CASSLFEVGSSYNEQFF
TGTGCCAGCAGCTTATTTGAGGTCGGAAGCTCCTACAATGAGCAGTTCTTC
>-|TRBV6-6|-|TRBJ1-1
CASSYSVGGVPEAFF
TGTGCCAGCAGTTACTCGGTCGGAGGGGTTCCTGAAGCTTTCTTT
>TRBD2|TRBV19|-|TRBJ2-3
CASSVGGPLTDTQYF
TGTGCCAGTAGTGTGGGAGGGCCTTTGACAGATACGCAGTATTTT
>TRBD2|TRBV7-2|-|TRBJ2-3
CASSPQGLAGDTQYF
TGTGCCAGCAGCCCCCAGGGACTAGCGGGAGATACGCAGTATTTT
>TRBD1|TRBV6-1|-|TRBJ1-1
CASRAGTGGTEAFF
TGTGCCAGCAGAGCCGGGACAGGGGGAACTGAAGCTTTCTTT
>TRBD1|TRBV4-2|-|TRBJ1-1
CASSQGQGVTEAFF
TGTGCCAGCAGCCAAGGACAGGGGGTCACTGAAGCTTTCTTT
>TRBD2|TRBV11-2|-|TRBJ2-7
CASTRRGADSYEQYF
TGTGCCAGCACCCGGCGGGGGGCCGATTCCTACGAGCAGTACTTC
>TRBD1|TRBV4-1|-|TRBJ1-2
CASSQAPGTVPYGYTF
TGCGCCAGCAGCCAAGCCCCCGGGACAGTGCCCTATGGCTACACCTTC
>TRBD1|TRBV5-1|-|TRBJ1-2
CASSLQGSDGYTF
TGCGCCAGCAGCTTACAGGGGTCGGACGGCTACACCTTC
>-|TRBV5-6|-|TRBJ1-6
CASSFVQGVGSPLHF
TGTGCCAGCAGCTTTGTTCAGGGTGTCGGATCACCCCTCCACTTT
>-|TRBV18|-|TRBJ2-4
CASSPGPRRENIQYF
TGTGCCAGCTCACCGGGCCCCCGCAGAGAAAACATTCAGTACTTC
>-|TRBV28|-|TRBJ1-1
CASSLRRGTGENTEAFF
TGTGCCAGCAGTTTAAGGCGAGGGACTGGGGAGAACACTGAAGCTTTCTTT
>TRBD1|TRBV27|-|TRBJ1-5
CASSLSGDRGRRNQPQHF
TGTGCCAGCAGTTTATCTGGGGACAGGGGTCGTCGCAATCAGCCCCAGCATTTT
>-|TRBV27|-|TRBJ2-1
CASSPSETFSYNEQFF
TGTGCCAGCAGTCCTAGCGAAACTTTTTCCTACAATGAGCAGTTCTTC
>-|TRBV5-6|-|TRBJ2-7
CASSTRHYEQYF
TGTGCCAGCAGCACGAGACACTACGAGCAGTACTTC
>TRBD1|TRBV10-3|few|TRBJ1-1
CAISEGQEDTEAFF
TGTGCCATCAGTGAGGGACAGGAGGACACTGAAGCTTTCTTT
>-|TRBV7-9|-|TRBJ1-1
CASSLFRGVTEAFF
TGTGCCAGCAGCCTGTTCAGAGGAGTCACTGAAGCTTTCTTT
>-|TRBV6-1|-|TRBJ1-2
CASSPRGRVNYGYTF
TGTGCCAGCAGTCCGCGCGGCAGGGTAAACTATGGCTACACCTTC
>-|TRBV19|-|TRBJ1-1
CASSARSGEAFF
TGTGCCAGTAGTGCCCGAAGCGGTGAAGCTTTCTTT
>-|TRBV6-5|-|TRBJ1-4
CASTARGEKLFF
TGTGCCAGCACCGCCCGAGGCGAAAAACTGTTTTTT
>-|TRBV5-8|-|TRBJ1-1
CASSFGVAGLNTEAFF
TGTGCCAGCAGCTTCGGAGTGGCAGGGCTCAACACTGAAGCTTTCTTT
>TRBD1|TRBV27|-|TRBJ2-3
CASSLSQGGTDTQYF
TGTGCCAGCAGTCTAAGTCAGGGGGGCACAGATACGCAGTATTTT
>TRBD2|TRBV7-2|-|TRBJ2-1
CASSLRGTSGANEQFF
TGTGCCAGCAGCTTAAGGGGGACTAGCGGGGCCAATGAGCAGTTCTTC
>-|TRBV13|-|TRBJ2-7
CASSSGNSYEQYF
TGTGCCAGCAGCTCCGGGAACTCCTACGAGCAGTACTTC
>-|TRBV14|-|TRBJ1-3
CASSQDPRVGNTIYF
TGTGCCAGCAGCCAAGATCCCAGGGTTGGAAACACCATATATTTT
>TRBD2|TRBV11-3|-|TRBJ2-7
CASSLAYSTSGSNEQYF
TGTGCCAGCAGCTTAGCTTATTCGACTAGCGGGAGCAACGAGCAGTACTTC
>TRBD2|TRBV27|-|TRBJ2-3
CASTWREDSRDTQYF
TGTGCCAGCACTTGGCGGGAGGACTCGAGGGATACGCAGTATTTT
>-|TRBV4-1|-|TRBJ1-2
CASSQITGDYGYTF
TGCGCCAGCAGCCAAATAACGGGGGACTATGGCTACACCTTC
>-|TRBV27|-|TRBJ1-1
CASSNMGLEAFF
TGTGCCAGCAGTAACATGGGCCTTGAAGCTTTCTTT
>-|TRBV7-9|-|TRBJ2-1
CASSFPSSVSYNEQFF
TGTGCCAGCAGCTTCCCATCTAGCGTATCCTACAATGAGCAGTTCTTC
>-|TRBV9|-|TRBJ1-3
CASSGYRDAGNTIYF
TGTGCCAGCAGCGGATACAGGGATGCTGGAAACACCATATATTTT
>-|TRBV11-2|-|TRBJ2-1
CASSFGQYNEQFF
TGTGCCAGCAGCTTTGGCCAGTACAATGAGCAGTTCTTC
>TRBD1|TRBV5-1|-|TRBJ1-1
CASSRDRDTEAFF
TGCGCCAGCAGCCGGGACAGGGACACTGAAGCTTTCTTT
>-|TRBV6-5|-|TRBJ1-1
CASSFQKNTEAFF
TGTGCCAGCAGTTTTCAGAAGAACACTGAAGCTTTCTTT
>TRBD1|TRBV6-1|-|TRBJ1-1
CASRTGVGENTEAFF
TGTGCCAGCAGGACAGGGGTCGGGGAGAACACTGAAGCTTTCTTT
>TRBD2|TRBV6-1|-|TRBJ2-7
CASSEPPSGRLYEQYF
TGTGCCAGCAGTGAACCACCTAGCGGGAGACTCTACGAGCAGTACTTC
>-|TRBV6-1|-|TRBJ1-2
CASSEQLYGYTF
TGTGCCAGCAGTGAACAATTGTATGGCTACACCTTC
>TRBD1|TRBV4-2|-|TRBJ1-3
CASSTRTGGGSSGNTIYF
TGTGCCAGCAGCACTCGGACAGGGGGCGGCTCGTCTGGAAACACCATATATTTT
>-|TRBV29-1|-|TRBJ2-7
CSVAISYEQYF
TGCAGCGTTGCTATCTCCTACGAGCAGTACTTC
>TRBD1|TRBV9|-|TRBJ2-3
CASSVGQGADTQYF
TGTGCCAGCAGCGTGGGACAGGGAGCAGATACGCAGTATTTT
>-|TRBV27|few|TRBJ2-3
CASSLSWGLHSTDTQYF
TGTGCCAGCAGTTTATCATGGGGCCTACATAGCACAGATACGCAGTATTTT
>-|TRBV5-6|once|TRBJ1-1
CASSRWAVLNTEAFF
TGTGCCAGCAGCCGGTGGGCAGTGTTGAACACTGAAGCTTTCTTT
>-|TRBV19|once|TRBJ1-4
CASTGLGHEKLFF
TGTGCCAGTACCGGATTGGGGCACGAAAAACTGTTTTTT
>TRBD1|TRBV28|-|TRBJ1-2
CASSYTGGRGYTF
TGTGCCAGCAGTTATACAGGGGGGAGAGGCTACACCTTC
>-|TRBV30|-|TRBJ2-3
CAWSLRATDTQYF
TGTGCCTGGAGTCTGCGGGCCACAGATACGCAGTATTTT